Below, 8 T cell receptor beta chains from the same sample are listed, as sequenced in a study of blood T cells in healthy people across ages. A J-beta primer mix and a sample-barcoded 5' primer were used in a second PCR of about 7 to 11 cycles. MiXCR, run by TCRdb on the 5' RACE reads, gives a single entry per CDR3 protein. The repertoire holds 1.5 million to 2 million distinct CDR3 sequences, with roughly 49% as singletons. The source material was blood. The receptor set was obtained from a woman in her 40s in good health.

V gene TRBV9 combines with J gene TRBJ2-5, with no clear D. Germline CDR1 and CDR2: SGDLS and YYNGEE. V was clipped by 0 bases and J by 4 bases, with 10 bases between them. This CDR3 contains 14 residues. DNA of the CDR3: TGTGCCAGCAGCGTAGATAACTTGGGAGAGACCCAGTACTTC. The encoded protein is CASSVDNLGETQYF.

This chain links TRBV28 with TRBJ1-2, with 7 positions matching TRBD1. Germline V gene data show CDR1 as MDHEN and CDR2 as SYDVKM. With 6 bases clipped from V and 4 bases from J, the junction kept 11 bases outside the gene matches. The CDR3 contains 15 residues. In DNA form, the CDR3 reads TGTGCCAGCAGGATCCCGGGACAGTCAGCCTATGGCTACACCTTC. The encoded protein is CASRIPGQSAYGYTF.

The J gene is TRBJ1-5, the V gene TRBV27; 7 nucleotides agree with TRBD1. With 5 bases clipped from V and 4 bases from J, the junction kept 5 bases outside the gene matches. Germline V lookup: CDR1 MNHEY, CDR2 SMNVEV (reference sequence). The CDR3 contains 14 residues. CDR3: CASSSTGVNQPQHF. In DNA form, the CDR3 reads TGTGCCAGCAGTAGTACAGGGGTAAATCAGCCCCAGCATTTT.

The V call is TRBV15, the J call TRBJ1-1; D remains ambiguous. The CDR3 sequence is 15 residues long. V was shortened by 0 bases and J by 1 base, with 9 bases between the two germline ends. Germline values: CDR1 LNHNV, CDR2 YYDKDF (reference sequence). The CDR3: CATSREGWGNTEAFF. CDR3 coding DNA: TGTGCCACCAGCAGAGAGGGTTGGGGGAACACTGAAGCTTTCTTT.

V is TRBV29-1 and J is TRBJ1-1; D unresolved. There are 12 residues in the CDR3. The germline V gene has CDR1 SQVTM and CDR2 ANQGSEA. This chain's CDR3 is CTCTKLNTEAFF. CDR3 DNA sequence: TGCACATGTACAAAACTGAACACTGAAGCTTTCTTT.

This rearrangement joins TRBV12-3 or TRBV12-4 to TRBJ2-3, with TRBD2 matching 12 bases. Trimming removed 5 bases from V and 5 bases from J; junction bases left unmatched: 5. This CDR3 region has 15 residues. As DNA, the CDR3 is TGTGCCAGCAGTCCCCAGGGACTAGCGGGAGATACGCAGTATTTT. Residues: CASSPQGLAGDTQYF.

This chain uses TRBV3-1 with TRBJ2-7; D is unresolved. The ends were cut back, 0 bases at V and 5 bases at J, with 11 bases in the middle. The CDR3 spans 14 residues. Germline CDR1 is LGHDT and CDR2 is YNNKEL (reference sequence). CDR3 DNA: TGTGCCAGCAGCCAAGATACGAAGGTGCACGAGCAGTACTTC. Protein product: CASSQDTKVHEQYF.

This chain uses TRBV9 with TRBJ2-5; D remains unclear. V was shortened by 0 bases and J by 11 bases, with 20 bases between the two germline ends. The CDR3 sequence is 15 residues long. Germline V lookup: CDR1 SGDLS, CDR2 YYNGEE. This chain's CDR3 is CASSVGEAFGWVQYF. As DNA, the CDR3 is TGTGCCAGCAGCGTAGGTGAGGCTTTCGGATGGGTGCAGTACTTC.